This passage covers 13 T cell receptor beta chains from one sample sequenced in a study of cytomegalovirus exposure and HLA in healthy donors. The PCR made use of 60 Vbeta and 13 Jbeta primers. Measured with immunoSEQ multiplex PCR; TCRdb has only the in-frame clones, and not every one. The sample includes around 130,000 clones. Input material: PBMCs. Receptors were obtained from a woman aged 40 to 50 in good health and CMV-seronegative.

The chain is built from TRBV28 and TRBJ2-1; weak D call: TRBD1 (6 bases). Trimming shortened V by 6 bases and J by 0 bases, and 15 bases separated the two germline ends. Germline V gene lookup returns CDR1 MDHEN and CDR2 SYDVKM. This CDR3 is built from 16 residues. The CDR3 region is CASRAYGQSSYNEQFF. CDR3 coding DNA: TGTGCCAGCAGGGCTTATGGACAGAGCTCCTACAATGAGCAGTTCTTC.

The V and J genes are TRBV5-1 and TRBJ2-3, with 8 positions matching TRBD2. V trimming: 3 bases; J trimming: 2 bases; junction bases outside the gene matches: 5. CDR1 is SGHRS and CDR2 is YFSETQ in the germline V gene. The CDR3 loop spans 15 amino acids. CDR3 bases: TGCGCCAGCAGCTATCGGGGGGGCTACACAGATACGCAGTATTTT. Translated: CASSYRGGYTDTQYF.

This sequence joins TRBV6-4 and TRBJ1-2; maybe TRBD1 (6 bases). Germline CDR1 and CDR2: MRHNA and SNTAGT. V lost 6 bases and J 7 bases, leaving 18 bases between the germline ends. The CDR3 has 14 residues. CDR3 DNA sequence: TGTGCCAGCAGCCCCGACAGGTCTTCTTTTGGCTACACCTTC. Amino acids: CASSPDRSSFGYTF.

This chain connects TRBV6-5 to TRBJ2-2, with D perhaps matching TRBD1 (6 bases). The CDR3 contains 15 residues. V lost 2 bases and J 1 base, leaving 8 bases between the germline ends. Germline assignment: CDR1 MNHEY and CDR2 SVGAGI. The CDR3 loop reads CASSYGTLNTGELFF. For the CDR3, the DNA is TGTGCCAGCAGTTACGGGACATTGAACACCGGGGAGCTGTTTTTT.

J is TRBJ1-2 and V is TRBV29-1, with D possibly matching TRBD1 (5 bases). V lost 5 bases to trimming and J lost 0 bases, with 10 bases between them. The germline gives CDR1 SQVTM, CDR2 ANQGSEA. CDR3 size: 13 residues. The CDR3 is CSVLTGPNYGYTF. CDR3 DNA: TGCAGCGTTCTTACAGGTCCTAACTATGGCTACACCTTC. The full variable domain, its missing parts supplied by reference TRBV29-1 and TRBJ1-2, is SAVISQKPSRDICQRGTSLTIQCQVDSQVTMMFWYRQQPGQSLTLIATANQGSEATYESGFVIDKFPISRPNLTFSTLTVSNMSPEDSSIYLCSVLTGPNYGYTFGSGTRLTVV.

The chain is built from TRBV7-2 and TRBJ2-7, with unresolved D. V was clipped by 3 bases and J by 4 bases, with 10 bases between them. This CDR3 has 13 amino acids. CDR1 is SGHTA and CDR2 is FQGNSA in the germline V gene. The CDR3 spells CASSLEKRYEQYF. DNA of the CDR3: TGTGCCAGCAGCTTGGAGAAGCGATACGAGCAGTACTTC.

This chain joins TRBV7-6 and TRBJ1-4; D gene uncertain. There are 17 residues in the CDR3. Germline V gives CDR1 SGHVS, CDR2 FNYEAQ. Trimming took off 3 bases at V and 2 bases at J, with 16 bases between the two ends. CDR3 amino acids: CASSFDRGPPTNEKLFF. The CDR3 region has the DNA TGTGCCAGCAGCTTCGACCGGGGTCCACCGACTAATGAAAAACTGTTTTTT.

V and J are TRBV6-5 and TRBJ1-2; D is unclear. CDR1 and CDR2 from the germline V gene are MNHEY and SVGAGI. The V end was cut by 7 bases, the J end by 8 bases, with 11 bases between. The CDR3 extends over 11 amino acids. The CDR3 DNA sequence: TGTGCCAGCACCTCCACCGGGGGCTACACCTTC. This encodes CASTSTGGYTF.

The chain carries TRBV29-1 and TRBJ1-2, with a possible D match to TRBD1 (6 bases). Germline-derived CDR1 and CDR2 are SQVTM and ANQGSEA. Between the trimmed V and J ends, which lost 4 bases and 0 bases, there was a span of 6 bases. The CDR3 is 12 residues long. The CDR3: CSVGDTNYGYTF. The CDR3 bases are TGCAGCGTTGGGGACACTAACTATGGCTACACCTTC.

V is TRBV10-3 and J is TRBJ1-5; the D gene is possibly TRBD1 (6 bases). CDR3 length: 14 residues. Germline-derived CDR1 and CDR2 are ENHRY and SYGVKD. The germline V and J ends were trimmed by 5 bases and 11 bases, with 19 bases remaining between them. Here the CDR3 reads CAISRDTEGGAQHF. CDR3 sequence (DNA): TGTGCCATCAGTAGGGACACCGAGGGCGGAGCCCAGCATTTT.

The rearrangement joins TRBV7-3 to TRBJ2-1, with TRBD2 matching over 7 bases. Germline V gives CDR1 SGHTA, CDR2 FQGTGA. V lost 2 bases, J lost 9 bases, and 16 bases stayed unmatched. This CDR3 has 17 amino acids. As DNA, the CDR3 is TGTGCCAGCAGCTTAGGAGTGCAGCGGGGTTTGTCGGTTGAGCAGTTCTTC. As protein: CASSLGVQRGLSVEQFF. Based on the CDR3 plus reference TRBV7-3 and TRBJ2-1, the full variable domain is GAGVSQTPSNKVTEKGKYVELRCDPISGHTALYWYRQSLGQGPEFLIYFQGTGAADDSGLPNDRFFAVRPEGSVSTLKIQRTERGDSAVYLCASSLGVQRGLSVEQFFGPGTRLTVL.

The J gene is TRBJ1-5, the V gene TRBV6-5; TRBD1 is a possible D gene (5 bases). V was shortened by 6 bases and J by 7 bases, with 16 bases between the two germline ends. The germline CDR1 and CDR2 sequences are MNHEY and SVGAGI. The CDR3 consists of 14 residues. The CDR3 region is CASSHHSKGQPQHF. The CDR3 DNA sequence: TGTGCCAGCAGCCACCACAGTAAGGGGCAGCCCCAGCATTTT.

The V and J genes are TRBV28 and TRBJ1-2, with TRBD1 matching 8 bases. This CDR3 is built from 14 residues. Per germline, CDR1 MDHEN and CDR2 SYDVKM. Germline trimming cut 8 bases from V and 3 bases from J; bases unmatched to any gene: 8. Written as DNA, the CDR3 is TGTGCCAGCTCCCGGTGGGGACAGGACTATGGCTACACCTTC. It yields the protein CASSRWGQDYGYTF.